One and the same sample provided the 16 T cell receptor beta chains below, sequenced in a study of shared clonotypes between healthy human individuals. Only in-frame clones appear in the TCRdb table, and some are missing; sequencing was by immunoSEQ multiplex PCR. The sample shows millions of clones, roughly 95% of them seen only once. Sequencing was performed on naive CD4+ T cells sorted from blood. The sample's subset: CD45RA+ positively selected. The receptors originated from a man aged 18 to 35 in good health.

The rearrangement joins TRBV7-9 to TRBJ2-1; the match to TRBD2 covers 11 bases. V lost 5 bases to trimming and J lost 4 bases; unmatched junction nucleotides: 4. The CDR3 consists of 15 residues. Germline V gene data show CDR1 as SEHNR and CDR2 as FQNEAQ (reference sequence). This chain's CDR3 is CASSQTSGMYNEQFF. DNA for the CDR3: TGTGCCAGCAGCCAGACTAGCGGGATGTACAATGAGCAGTTCTTC.

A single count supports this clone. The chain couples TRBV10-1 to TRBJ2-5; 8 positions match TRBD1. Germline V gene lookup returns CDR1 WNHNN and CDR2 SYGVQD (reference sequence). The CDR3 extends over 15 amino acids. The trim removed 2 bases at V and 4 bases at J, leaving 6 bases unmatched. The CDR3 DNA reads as TGCGCCAGCAGTGAGACAGGGGGAAGAGGAGAGACCCAGTACTTC. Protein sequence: CASSETGGRGETQYF.

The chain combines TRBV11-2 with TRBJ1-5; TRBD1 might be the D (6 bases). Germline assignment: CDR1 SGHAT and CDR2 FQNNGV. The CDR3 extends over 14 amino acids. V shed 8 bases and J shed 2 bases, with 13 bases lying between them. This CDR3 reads CASSRGRGNQPQHF. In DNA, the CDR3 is TGTGCCAGCTCCAGGGGAAGGGGCAATCAGCCCCAGCATTTT.

The CDR3, as DNA: TGTGCCACCCCTGACGAGATCACAGATACGCAGTATTTT. It translates to CATPDEITDTQYF. The chain is built from TRBV15 and TRBJ2-3; no firm D call. Germline lookup yields CDR1 LNHNV and CDR2 YYDKDF (reference sequence). Trimming removed 8 bases from V and 2 bases from J, with 11 bases in between. The CDR3 length is 13 residues.

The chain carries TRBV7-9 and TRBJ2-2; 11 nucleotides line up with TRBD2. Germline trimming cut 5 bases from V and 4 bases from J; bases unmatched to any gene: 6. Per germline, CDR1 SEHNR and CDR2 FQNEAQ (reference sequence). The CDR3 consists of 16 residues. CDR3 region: CASSAPGLAATGELFF. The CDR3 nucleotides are TGTGCCAGCAGCGCCCCGGGACTAGCGGCCACCGGGGAGCTGTTTTTT.

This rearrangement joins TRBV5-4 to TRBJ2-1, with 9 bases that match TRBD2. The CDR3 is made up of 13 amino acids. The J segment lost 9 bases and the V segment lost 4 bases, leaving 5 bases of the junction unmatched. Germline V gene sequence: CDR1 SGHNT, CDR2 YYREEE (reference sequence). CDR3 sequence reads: CASSEGLAVEQFF. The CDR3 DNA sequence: TGTGCCAGCAGCGAGGGACTAGCTGTTGAGCAGTTCTTC. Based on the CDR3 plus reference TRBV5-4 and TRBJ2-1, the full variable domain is ETGVTQSPTHLIKTRGQQVTLRCSSQSGHNTVSWYQQALGQGPQFIFQYYREEENGRGNFPPRFSGLQFPNYSSELNVNALELDDSALYLCASSEGLAVEQFFGPGTRLTVL.

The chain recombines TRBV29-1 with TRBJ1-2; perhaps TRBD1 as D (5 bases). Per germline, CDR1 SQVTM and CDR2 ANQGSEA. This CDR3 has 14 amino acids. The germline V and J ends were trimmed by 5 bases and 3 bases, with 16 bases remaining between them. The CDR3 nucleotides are TGCAGCGTTCACGGCCAGGGTTTCGACTATGGCTACACCTTC. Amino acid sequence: CSVHGQGFDYGYTF.

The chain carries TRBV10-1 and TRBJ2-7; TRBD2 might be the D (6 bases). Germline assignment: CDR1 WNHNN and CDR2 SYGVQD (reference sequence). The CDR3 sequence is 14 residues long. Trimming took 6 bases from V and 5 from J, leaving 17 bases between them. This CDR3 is CASSPPGQRDEQYF. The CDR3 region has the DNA TGCGCCAGCAGCCCCCCGGGGCAGCGGGACGAGCAGTACTTC.

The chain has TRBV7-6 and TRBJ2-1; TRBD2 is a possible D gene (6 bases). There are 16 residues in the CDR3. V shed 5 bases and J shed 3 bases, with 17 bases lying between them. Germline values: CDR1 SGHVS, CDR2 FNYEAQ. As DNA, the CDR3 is TGTGCCAGCAGCCCCTCGGGCGGGGTTATCTACAATGAGCAGTTCTTC. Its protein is CASSPSGGVIYNEQFF.

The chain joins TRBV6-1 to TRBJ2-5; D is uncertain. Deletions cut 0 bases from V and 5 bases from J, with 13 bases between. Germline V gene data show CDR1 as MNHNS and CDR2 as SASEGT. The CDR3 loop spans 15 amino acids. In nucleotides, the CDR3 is TGTGCCAGCAGTGAAGCTAGCCTCAATCGGGAGACCCAGTACTTC. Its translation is CASSEASLNRETQYF.

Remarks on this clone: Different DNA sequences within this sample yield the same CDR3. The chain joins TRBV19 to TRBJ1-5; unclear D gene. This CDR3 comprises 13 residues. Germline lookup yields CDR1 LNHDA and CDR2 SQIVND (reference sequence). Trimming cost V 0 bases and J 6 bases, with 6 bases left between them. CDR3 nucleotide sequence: TGTGCCAGTAGTATAGAGGGCAGTCAGCCCCAGCATTTT. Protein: CASSIEGSQPQHF.

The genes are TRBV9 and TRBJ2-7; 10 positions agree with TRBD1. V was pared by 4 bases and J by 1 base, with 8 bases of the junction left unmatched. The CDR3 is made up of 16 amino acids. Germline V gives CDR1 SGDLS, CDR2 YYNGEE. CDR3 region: CASSPPGTGASYEQYF. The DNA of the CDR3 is TGTGCCAGCAGCCCTCCCGGGACAGGGGCTTCCTACGAGCAGTACTTC.

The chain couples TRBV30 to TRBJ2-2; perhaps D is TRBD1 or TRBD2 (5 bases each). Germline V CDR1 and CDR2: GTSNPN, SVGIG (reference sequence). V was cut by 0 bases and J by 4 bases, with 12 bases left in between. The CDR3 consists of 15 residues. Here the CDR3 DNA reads TGTGCCTGGAGTGTACAAAAGGGGAGCACCGGGGAGCTGTTTTTT. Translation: CAWSVQKGSTGELFF.

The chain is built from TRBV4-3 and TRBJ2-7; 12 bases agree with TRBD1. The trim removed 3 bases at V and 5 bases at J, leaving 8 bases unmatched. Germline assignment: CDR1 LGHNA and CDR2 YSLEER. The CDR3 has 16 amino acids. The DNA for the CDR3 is TGCGCCAGCAGCCACGCTCTTGGGACAGGGGGCCACGAGCAGTACTTC. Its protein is CASSHALGTGGHEQYF.

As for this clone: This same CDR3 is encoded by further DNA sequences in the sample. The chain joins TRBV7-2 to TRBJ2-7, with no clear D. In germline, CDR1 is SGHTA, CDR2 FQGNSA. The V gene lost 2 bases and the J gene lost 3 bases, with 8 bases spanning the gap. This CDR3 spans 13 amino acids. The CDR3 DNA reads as TGTGCCAGCAGCTTATCCTACCTCTACGAGCAGTACTTC. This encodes CASSLSYLYEQYF.

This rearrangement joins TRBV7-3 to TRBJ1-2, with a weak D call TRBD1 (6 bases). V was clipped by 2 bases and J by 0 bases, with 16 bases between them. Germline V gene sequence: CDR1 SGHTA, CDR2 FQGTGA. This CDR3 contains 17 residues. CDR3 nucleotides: TGTGCCAGCAGCTTAGGCCCCCCAGGGGAGTCTAACTATGGCTACACCTTC. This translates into CASSLGPPGESNYGYTF.